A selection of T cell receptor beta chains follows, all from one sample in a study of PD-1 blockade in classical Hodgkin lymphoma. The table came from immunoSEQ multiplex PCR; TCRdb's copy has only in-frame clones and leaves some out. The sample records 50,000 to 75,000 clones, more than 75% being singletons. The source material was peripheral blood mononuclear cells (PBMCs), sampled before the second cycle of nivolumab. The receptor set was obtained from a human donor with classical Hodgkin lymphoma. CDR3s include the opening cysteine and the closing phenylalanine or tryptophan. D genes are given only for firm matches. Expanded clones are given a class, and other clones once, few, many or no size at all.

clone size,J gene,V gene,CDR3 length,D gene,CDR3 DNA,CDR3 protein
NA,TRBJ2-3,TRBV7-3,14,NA,TGTGCCAGCAGCGCGGACGGCTACACAGATACGCAGTATTTT,CASSADGYTDTQYF
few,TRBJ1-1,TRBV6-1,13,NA,TGTGCCAGCGGGGCAGGGATGAACACTGAAGCTTTCTTT,CASGAGMNTEAFF
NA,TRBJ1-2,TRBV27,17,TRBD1,TGTGCCAGCAGTTTAGGGGCCAACAGGGGGCAATGGTATGGCTACACCTTC,CASSLGANRGQWYGYTF
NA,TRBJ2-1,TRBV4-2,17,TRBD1,TGTGCCAGCAGCCAAGAAACATGGGACAGGGTACCCAATGAGCAGTTCTTC,CASSQETWDRVPNEQFF
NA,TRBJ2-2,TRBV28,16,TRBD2,TGTGCCAGCAGTTTGCCGGGGAGGGAAGGTACCGGGGAGCTGTTTTTT,CASSLPGREGTGELFF
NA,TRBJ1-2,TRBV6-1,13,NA,TGTGCCAGCAGTCGCGGCAGTGCCGAAGCGTACACCTTC,CASSRGSAEAYTF
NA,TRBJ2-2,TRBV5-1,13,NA,TGCGCCAGCAGCTTGGATACAGCCGGGGAGCTGTTTTTT,CASSLDTAGELFF
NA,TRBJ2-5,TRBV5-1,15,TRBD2,TGCGCCAGCAGCTTGGAAGCGGGGGAGGGAGAGACCCAGTACTTC,CASSLEAGEGETQYF
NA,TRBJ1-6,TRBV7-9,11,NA,TGTGCCAGCAGCCAAAATTCACCCCTCCACTTT,CASSQNSPLHF
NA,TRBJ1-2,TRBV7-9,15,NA,TGTGCCAGCAGCTCCCTAAGCGCCCCCCAGGAGGGCTACACCTTC,CASSSLSAPQEGYTF
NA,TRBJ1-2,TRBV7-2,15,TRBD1,TGTGCCAGCAGCTCACGCCGGGACAGTTCCTATGGCTACACCTTC,CASSSRRDSSYGYTF
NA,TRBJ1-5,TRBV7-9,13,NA,TGTGCCAGCAGCGCTCAAGGCAATCAGCCCCAGCATTTT,CASSAQGNQPQHF
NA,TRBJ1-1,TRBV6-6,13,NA,TGTGCCAGCACCAGCCCAGGGGAGCTAGAAGCTTTCTTT,CASTSPGELEAFF
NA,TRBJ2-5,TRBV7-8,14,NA,TGTGCCAGCAGCTTTGCCAGGAGCCAAGAGACCCAGTACTTC,CASSFARSQETQYF
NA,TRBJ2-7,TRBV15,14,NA,TGTGCCACCAGCAGAGGAGGGGCGTCCTACGAGCAGTACTTC,CATSRGGASYEQYF
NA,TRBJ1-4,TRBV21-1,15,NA,TGTGCCAGCACCACCACACCCCGGGGTACTGAAAAACTGTTTTTT,CASTTTPRGTEKLFF
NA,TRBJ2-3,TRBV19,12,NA,TGTGCCAGTAGTGCCCGCACAGATACGCAGTATTTT,CASSARTDTQYF
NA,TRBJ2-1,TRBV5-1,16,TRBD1,TGCGCCAGCAGCTTGGGGGACAGGGGCTCCTACAATGAGCAGTTCTTC,CASSLGDRGSYNEQFF
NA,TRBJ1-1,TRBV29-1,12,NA,TGCAGCGTTGAGTACAGGAACACTGAAGCTTTCTTT,CSVEYRNTEAFF
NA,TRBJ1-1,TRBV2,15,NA,TGTGCCAGCAGTGAAACCCCCCAAATGAACACTGAAGCTTTCTTT,CASSETPQMNTEAFF
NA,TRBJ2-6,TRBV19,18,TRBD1,TGTGCCAGTAGTAGGGGAGGACAGGGGGCTGGTGGGGCCAACGTCCTGACTTTC,CASSRGGQGAGGANVLTF
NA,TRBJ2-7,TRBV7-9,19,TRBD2,TGTGCCAGCAGCTCGCAAGGACTAGCGGGGGGCCGGAAGTCATACGAGCAGTACTTC,CASSSQGLAGGRKSYEQYF
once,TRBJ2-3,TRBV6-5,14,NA,TGTGCCAGCAGTTATTACCCCGGGGCAGATACGCAGTATTTT,CASSYYPGADTQYF
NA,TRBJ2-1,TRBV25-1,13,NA,TGTGCCAGCAGTGAAGAGGTCTACAATGAGCAGTTCTTC,CASSEEVYNEQFF
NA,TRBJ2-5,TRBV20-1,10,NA,TGCAGTGCTAGGATAGAGACCCAGTACTTC,CSARIETQYF
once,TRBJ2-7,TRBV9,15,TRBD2,TGTGCCAGCAGCGTATCCGCGGGGGGGCTCTACGAGCAGTACTTC,CASSVSAGGLYEQYF
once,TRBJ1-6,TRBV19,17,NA,TGTGCCAGTAGTATCTGGACCGGATTGGCCTATAATTCACCCCTCCACTTT,CASSIWTGLAYNSPLHF
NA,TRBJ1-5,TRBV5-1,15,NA,TGCGCCAGCAGCTTGACAGGCGGCCAAGGTCAGCCCCAGCATTTT,CASSLTGGQGQPQHF
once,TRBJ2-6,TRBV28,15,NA,TGTGCCAGCAGTTTCTACAGACCTGGGGCCAACGTCCTGACTTTC,CASSFYRPGANVLTF
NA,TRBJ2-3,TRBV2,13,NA,TGTGCCGGCCGAGGGGGACACCCGATGGGGCAGTATTTT,CAGRGGHPMGQYF
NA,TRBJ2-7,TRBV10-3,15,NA,TGTGCCATCGGTGGAAGTTTGATACATTCCTACGAGCAGTACTTC,CAIGGSLIHSYEQYF
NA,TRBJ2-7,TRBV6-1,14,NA,TGTGCCAGCAGCGTCCCGGGTCTATCCTACGAGCAGTACTTC,CASSVPGLSYEQYF
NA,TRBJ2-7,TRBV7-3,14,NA,TGTGCCAGCAGCCCCGGACAGACTTCCTACGAGCAGTACTTC,CASSPGQTSYEQYF
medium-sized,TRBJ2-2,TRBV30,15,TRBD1,TGTGCCTGGAGTCAGACCGGGACAGTAACCGGGGAGCTGTTTTTT,CAWSQTGTVTGELFF
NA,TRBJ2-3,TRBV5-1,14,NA,TGCGCCAGTCGGGGAGCCCTAAGCACAGATACGCAGTATTTT,CASRGALSTDTQYF
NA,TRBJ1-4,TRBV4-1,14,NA,TGTGCCAGCAGCGATCCAGGGAAATCCGAAAAACTGTTTTTT,CASSDPGKSEKLFF
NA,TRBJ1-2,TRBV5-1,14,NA,TGCGCCAGCAGCTTGGGATGGGTAGGGGTTGGCTACACCTTC,CASSLGWVGVGYTF
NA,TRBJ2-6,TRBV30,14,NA,TGTGCCTGGAGTTCTGGGTCTGGGGCCAACGTCCTGACTTTC,CAWSSGSGANVLTF
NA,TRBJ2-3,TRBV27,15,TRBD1,TGTGCCAGCAGAGGGACAGAGATTTTCACAGATACGCAGTATTTT,CASRGTEIFTDTQYF
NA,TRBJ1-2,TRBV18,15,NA,TGTGCCAGCTCACCACGGGACATGACGTTCTATGGCTACACCTTC,CASSPRDMTFYGYTF
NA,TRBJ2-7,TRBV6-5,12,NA,TGTGCCAGCGGAGCAGGCGACTACGAGCAGTACTTC,CASGAGDYEQYF
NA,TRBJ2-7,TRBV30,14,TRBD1,TGTGCCTGGAGTGTCAAGGGGGCCCCCGGCGAGCAGTACTTC,CAWSVKGAPGEQYF
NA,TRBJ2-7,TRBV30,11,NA,TGTGCCTGGAGCGATCGGGATAAGCAGTACTTC,CAWSDRDKQYF
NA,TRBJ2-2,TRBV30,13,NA,TGTGCCTGGGACAGTGTGAACACCGGGGAGCTGTTTTTT,CAWDSVNTGELFF
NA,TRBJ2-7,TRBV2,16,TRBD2,TGTGCCAGCAGTGTTCCTAGCGGGGGGGGAAGCTACGAGCAGTACTTC,CASSVPSGGGSYEQYF
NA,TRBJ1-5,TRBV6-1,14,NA,TGTGCCAGCAGACTTCAGGGGTACAATCAGCCCCAGCATTTT,CASRLQGYNQPQHF
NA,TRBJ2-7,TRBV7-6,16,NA,TGTGCCAGCAGCTTACTTTTGGACAGAGGACCCTACGAGCAGTACTTC,CASSLLLDRGPYEQYF
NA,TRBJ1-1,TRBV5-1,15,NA,TGCGCCAGCAGCTGGATGCCCGGGCCCCTTGAGGAAGCTTTCTTT,CASSWMPGPLEEAFF
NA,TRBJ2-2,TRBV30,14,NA,TGTGCCTGGAGTCCAGGACTTGGCGCCGGGGAGCTGTTTTTT,CAWSPGLGAGELFF
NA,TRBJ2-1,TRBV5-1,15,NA,TGCGCCAGCAGCTCTGATGGGAGCTCCTACAATGAGCAGTTCTTC,CASSSDGSSYNEQFF
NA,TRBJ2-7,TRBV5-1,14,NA,TGCGCCAGCAGCTTGGTGGCCGTGCCGTACGAGCAGTACTTC,CASSLVAVPYEQYF
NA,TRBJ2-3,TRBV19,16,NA,TGTGCCAGTAGTATAGGCCTGACAGTGGTCACAGATACGCAGTATTTT,CASSIGLTVVTDTQYF
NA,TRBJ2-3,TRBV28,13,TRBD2,TGTGCCAGCACTAGCGGGAGCACAGATACGCAGTATTTT,CASTSGSTDTQYF
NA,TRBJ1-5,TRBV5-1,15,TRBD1,TGCGCCAGCAGTTCCACAGGGGGACAAGGGCAGCCCCAGCATTTT,CASSSTGGQGQPQHF
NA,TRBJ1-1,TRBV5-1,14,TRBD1,TGCGCCAGCAGCGATCACAGGGGGAACACTGAAGCTTTCTTT,CASSDHRGNTEAFF
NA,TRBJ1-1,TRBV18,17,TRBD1,TGTGCCAGCTCACCAATGACAGGGGTCGAGGGGAACACTGAAGCTTTCTTT,CASSPMTGVEGNTEAFF